This T cell receptor beta chain originates from a study of T-cell reconstitution after alpha-beta-depleted transplantation in children. The CDR3 contains 12 residues. Germline CDR1 MDHEN, CDR2 SYDVKM. V was pared by 4 bases and J by 4 bases, with 8 bases between. Whole-study results and caveats: It was newly produced T cells that mostly accounted for T-cell counts and diversity one year after transplant. Approximately two months post-transplant, alpha-beta T cells reportedly originated from several hundred expanded graft clones. At day 60, the high TCRbeta diversity found in some patients originated from recipient T cells and thymic progenitors that had survived.

With respect to this clonotype: The target antigen is unknown.

For TCRbeta, the library was prepared with unique molecular identifiers. TCRdb recomputed calls from the PCR reads with MiXCR, one row per CDR3 protein. Found here are 250,000 to 400,000 distinct CDR3 sequences, around 25% of them singletons; the top ten hold approximately 10%. The chain couples TRBV28 to TRBJ2-7; D could derive from TRBD1 or TRBD2 (6 bases each). This clonotype originated in a male patient between 10 and 17 years old who had a stem cell transplant for acute lymphoblastic leukemia, so the T cells may come from the graft donor. The starting material was PBMCs, mostly from graft donor cells, obtained 180 days after TCRalphabeta/CD19-depleted stem cell transplant. The CDR3 loop reads CASSWRGYEQYF. Written as DNA, the CDR3 is TGTGCCAGCAGTTGGAGGGGGTACGAGCAGTACTTC.